This T cell receptor (beta chain) was captured in a study of T cell responses to AZD1222 COVID-19 vaccine (dated by TCRdb to 2020 to 2022). For the study in its entirety: TCR sequencing covered roughly 230 trial participants: nearly 210 given two doses of AZD1222 and 26 given two doses of MenACWY control vaccine. Trial participants were enrolled by age into 18-55, 56-69 and 70-plus year subgroups, with around 150, 28 and 57 TCR-sequenced participants respectively.

Reading the germline V gene (reference sequence) gives CDR1 SEHNR and CDR2 FQNEAQ. Trimming takes 5 bases from V and 6 bases from J, and the germline ends sit 8 bases apart. Inclusive of the bounding cysteine and phenylalanine, the CDR3 is 12 residues long. Of all the DNA, just the CDR3 is kept, 36 bases in frame from base 1. Turning to this clone: It lacks a known antigen. There are no base qualities to consult, and no much larger clone falls within one base.

The CDR3 regions of human TCRbeta chains were analyzed by immunosequencing. From the authors' description of their analysis: TCRs in the repertoires were compared against a reference library of SARS-CoV-2-specific TCRs that had been generated with the MIRA antigen-specificity platform. Breadth was defined as the fraction of unique TCRs that were SARS-CoV-2-associated. Depth was defined as the fraction of total T cells that were SARS-CoV-2-associated. Using the MIRA data, each spike-specific TCR was assigned both to the spike region to which the TCR was reactive and to a CD4 or CD8 class. Log10-transformed breadth and depth values were compared by one-way ANOVA with Sidak's multiple comparisons tests. Here the immuneACCESS table is served through TCRdb, limited to in-frame sequences with V and J called. Missing clones are a known gap in these copies; in checked studies unresolved V genes cover under half, and the rest lacks a known reason. V and J calls and clone size are given by that table; D and trimming were obtained from the DNA. A total of 160,000 or so clones appear in this sample, just under 90% of them only once. Roughly 4.3% of the sample is in the top ten clones.

Taken with the paper, the label for time point translates to: about 28 days (+/-7) after the second vaccine dose. Interpreted using the paper, the treatment or condition label stands for: meningococcal conjugate vaccine given as trial control. Vaccinee samples came from UK trials COV001 and COV002, including a single-blind randomized controlled phase 2/3 trial of AZD1222 (ChAdOx1 nCoV-19) in healthy adults. For TCRbeta chain sequencing, PBMC samples were collected from trial participants at day 0 and at day 28 after the second dose. Results and caveats for the whole study, not just this receptor: The whole spike protein was spanned by vaccine-associated CD4 TCRs, and dominant responses were seen in regions 160-218 and 743-854. After two AZD1222 doses, spike-specific TCR breadth and depth were significantly higher than at day 0 and than in MenACWY recipients. Conclusions about previously exposed vaccinees were limited because only six AZD1222 recipients were SARS-CoV-2 seropositive at baseline. Because no day 14 peak-response samples were available, the repertoires could be characterized only after the peak T cell response. Reportedly, close to half of the unique spike-specific TCRs recognized epitopes lying outside the regions that are mutated in the B.1.351 and B.1.1.7 variants. In the small 56-69-year group, the increase in depth fell short of significance, most likely because of low power. Most participants were white British and females outnumbered males, and the authors suggested that clonal diversity may have been underestimated.

The chain was built from TRBV7-9 and TRBJ1-5; the D gene is perhaps TRBD1, from 5 matching bases. The clonotype comes from an adult who received the MenACWY meningococcal vaccine as a control. This sample comprised peripheral blood, obtained 28 days after the second dose of the MenACWY control vaccine. At the DNA level, the sequence is TGTGCCAGCAGCCCGGGGGGTCAGCCCCAGCATTTT. Translation gives CASSPGGQPQHF.